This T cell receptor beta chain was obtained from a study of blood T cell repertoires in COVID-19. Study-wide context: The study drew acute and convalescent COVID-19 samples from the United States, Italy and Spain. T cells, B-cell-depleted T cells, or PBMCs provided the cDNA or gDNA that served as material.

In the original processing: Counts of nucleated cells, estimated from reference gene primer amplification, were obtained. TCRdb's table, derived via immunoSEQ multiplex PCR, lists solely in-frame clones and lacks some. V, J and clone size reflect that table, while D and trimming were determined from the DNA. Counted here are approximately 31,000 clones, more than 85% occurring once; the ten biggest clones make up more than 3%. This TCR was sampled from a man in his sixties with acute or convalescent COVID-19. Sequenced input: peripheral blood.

CDR3 bases: TGTGCCAGCAGCGGTTTAATAGCGGGAGGGCCGAATGAGCAGTTCTTC. Translation gives CASSGLIAGGPNEQFF. The genes are TRBV11-2 and TRBJ2-1, with 11 bases that match TRBD2. Germline CDR1 reads SGHAT; CDR2 reads FQNNGV. The CDR3 extends over 16 amino acids. V shed 5 bases and J 7 bases; nucleotides not matched to a gene: 10.